These 24 T cell receptor beta chains were sequenced from one sample in a study of blood T cell repertoires in COVID-19. The method was immunoSEQ multiplex PCR; TCRdb's version includes in-frame clones alone and lacks a portion of them. The sample has about 140,000 clones, 82% seen once. Sequencing was performed on peripheral blood. These receptors came from a woman older than 75 with acute or convalescent COVID-19.

The chain uses TRBV6-8 and TRBJ2-6; tentative D call: TRBD1 (6 bases). Trimming took off 0 bases at V and 1 base at J, with 16 bases between the two ends. The CDR3 is 19 amino acids. The germline gives CDR1 MNHGY, CDR2 SAAAGT. CDR3 DNA sequence: TGTGCCAGCAGTTACTCGATACAGGGAAAGCAATCTGGGGCCAACGTCCTGACTTTC. It specifies CASSYSIQGKQSGANVLTF.

The rearrangement joins TRBV5-1 to TRBJ1-2; 10 nucleotides agree with TRBD1. Germline lookup yields CDR1 SGHRS and CDR2 YFSETQ. The CDR3 extends over 16 amino acids. With 3 bases clipped from V and 6 bases from J, the junction kept 11 bases outside the gene matches. The CDR3 nucleotides read TGCGCCAGCAGCTGGTTGGGGACAGGGGACCTAAATGGCTACACCTTC. It yields the protein CASSWLGTGDLNGYTF. The variable domain in full, completed from reference TRBV5-1 and TRBJ1-2, reads KAGVTQTPRYLIKTRGQQVTLSCSPISGHRSVSWYQQTPGQGLQFLFEYFSETQRNKGNFPGRFSGRQFSNSRSEMNVSTLELGDSALYLCASSWLGTGDLNGYTFGSGTRLTVV.

This clone was seen more than once but under ten times. The V gene is TRBV7-6, the J gene TRBJ1-4; TRBD1 is a possible D gene (6 bases). The V end lost 5 bases, the J end lost 8 bases, and 18 bases lay between the germline ends. Germline V gene data show CDR1 as SGHVS and CDR2 as FNYEAQ. This CDR3 has 15 residues. Written as DNA, the CDR3 is TGTGCCAGCAGCCGGAGGGGGGGCGGAGGAGAAAAACTGTTTTTT. Its translation: CASSRRGGGGEKLFF.

V usage is TRBV13 and J usage is TRBJ2-3; D gene unclear. Per the germline V gene, CDR1 is PRHDT and CDR2 is FYEKMQ (reference sequence). Trimming took 1 base from V and 5 from J, leaving 13 bases between them. There are 15 residues in the CDR3. The CDR3 bases are TGTGCCAGCAGCTTAGTCGGTCTCTTAGTAGATACGCAGTATTTT. Translated: CASSLVGLLVDTQYF.

CDR3 region: CASAGHSTTNEKLFF. CDR3 sequence (DNA): TGTGCCTCGGCAGGCCACTCAACAACTAATGAAAAACTGTTTTTT. The genes are TRBV19 and TRBJ1-4; D unresolved. Trimming took off 11 bases at V and 0 bases at J, with 16 bases between the two ends. The CDR3 spans 15 residues. The germline CDR1 and CDR2 sequences are LNHDA and SQIVND (reference sequence).

V gene TRBV9 combines with J gene TRBJ1-5; 8 nucleotides line up with TRBD1. This CDR3 is built from 15 residues. Germline V gives CDR1 SGDLS, CDR2 YYNGEE. J was trimmed by 2 bases and V by 4 bases; bases with no gene match: 5. The CDR3 DNA follows: TGTGCCAGCAGCCGGGGACAGGAAGGCAATCAGCCCCAGCATTTT. Amino acids: CASSRGQEGNQPQHF. The whole variable domain, filled in from reference TRBV9 and TRBJ1-5, reads DSGVTQTPKHLITATGQRVTLRCSPRSGDLSVYWYQQSLDQGLQFLIQYYNGEERAKGNILERFSAQQFPDLHSELNLSSLELGDSALYFCASSRGQEGNQPQHFGDGTRLSIL.

This sequence joins TRBV7-3 and TRBJ2-2, with D possibly TRBD1 on 6 matching bases. V lost 5 bases and J lost 6, with 13 bases in between. CDR3 size: 14 residues. Germline V gene data show CDR1 as SGHTA and CDR2 as FQGTGA. CDR3 sequence (DNA): TGTGCCAGCAGCCAAAGCAGGGGATCCGGGGAGCTGTTTTTT. Its protein product is CASSQSRGSGELFF.

The rearrangement uses TRBV11-2 and TRBJ1-2, with 7 bases identical to TRBD1. CDR3 length: 18 residues. V shed 4 bases, J shed 3 bases, and the junction held 17 bases outside the gene matches. The germline gives CDR1 SGHAT, CDR2 FQNNGV. The DNA of the CDR3 is TGTGCCAGCAGCTCCCTGCGACAGGGAAGTTTAAGAGACTATGGCTACACCTTC. As protein: CASSSLRQGSLRDYGYTF. Full variable domain (remainder filled in from reference TRBV11-2 and TRBJ1-2): EAGVAQSPRYKIIEKRQSVAFWCNPISGHATLYWYQQILGQGPKLLIQFQNNGVVDDSQLPKDRFSAERLKGVDSTLKIQPAKLEDSAVYLCASSSLRQGSLRDYGYTFGSGTRLTVV.

Here the CDR3 DNA reads TGCGCCAGCAGCCCAAAGCCAGGGCAATACACTGAAGCTTTCTTT. It codes for CASSPKPGQYTEAFF. The chain joins TRBV4-1 to TRBJ1-1, with D possibly matching TRBD1 (5 bases). The CDR3 loop spans 15 amino acids. Germline V gene lookup returns CDR1 MGHRA and CDR2 YSYEKL. V lost 4 bases and J lost 3, with 15 bases in between.

This chain connects TRBV6-1 to TRBJ2-7, with D perhaps matching TRBD2 (5 bases). The CDR3 loop spans 15 amino acids. V was shortened by 0 bases and J by 0 bases, with 9 bases between the two germline ends. Germline CDR1 is MNHNS and CDR2 is SASEGT. CDR3 loop: CASSEALTISYEQYF. The CDR3 nucleotides read TGTGCCAGCAGTGAAGCACTGACTATCTCCTACGAGCAGTACTTC.

V gene TRBV5-1 combines with J gene TRBJ1-1, with 8 bases lining up with TRBD1. Trimming removed 3 bases from V and 4 bases from J; junction bases left unmatched: 5. The CDR3 is 14 amino acids. Germline CDR1 SGHRS, CDR2 YFSETQ. The CDR3 DNA sequence: TGCGCCAGCAGCTCTGACAGGGGCGGCACTGAAGCTTTCTTT. It is translated as CASSSDRGGTEAFF. The full variable domain, completed using reference TRBV5-1 and TRBJ1-1, is KAGVTQTPRYLIKTRGQQVTLSCSPISGHRSVSWYQQTPGQGLQFLFEYFSETQRNKGNFPGRFSGRQFSNSRSEMNVSTLELGDSALYLCASSSDRGGTEAFFGQGTRLTVV.

This clone has a single count. The chain joins TRBV12-2 to TRBJ1-2. TRBV12-2 is described as a pseudogene. The CDR3 runs to 15 residues. CDR3 in DNA: TGTGCAAGTCGCCCCCCTACTATCTCTAACTATGGCTACACCTTC. It translates to CASRPPTISNYGYTF.

The chain employs TRBV7-3 and TRBJ2-6; D is perhaps TRBD1 (6 bases). The CDR3 runs to 16 residues. Trimming left V 1 base short and J 0 bases short, with 7 bases between. Germline V lookup: CDR1 SGHTA, CDR2 FQGTGA. In DNA, the CDR3 is TGTGCCAGCAGCTTAATCAGGGGCTCTGGGGCCAACGTCCTGACTTTC. Its protein is CASSLIRGSGANVLTF.

This clone was detected only once. This rearrangement joins TRBV12-3 or TRBV12-4 to TRBJ1-2, with 10 bases identical to TRBD1. V lost 5 bases, J lost 9 bases, and 6 bases stayed unmatched. CDR3 length equals 13 residues. CDR3 residues: CASSRGTGESYTF. CDR3 coding DNA: TGTGCCAGCAGTCGCGGGACAGGGGAGAGCTACACCTTC.

V and J are TRBV5-4 and TRBJ2-1; 8 bases line up with TRBD2. CDR1 is SGHNT, CDR2 YYREEE, per germline (reference sequence). V lost 0 bases and J lost 4; bases outside the gene matches: 6. The CDR3 runs 16 residues. The DNA of the CDR3 is TGTGCCAGCAGCTTGGCCGCGCGGGGGGATTACAATGAGCAGTTCTTC. Its protein is CASSLAARGDYNEQFF.

The rearrangement uses TRBV10-3 and TRBJ2-3; 8 bases line up with TRBD1. The length of the CDR3 is 14 residues. Trimming at V came to 9 bases and at J to 0 bases, leaving 5 bases not matched to a gene. CDR1 is ENHRY, CDR2 SYGVKD, per germline. CDR3 residues: CAIRQGASTDTQYF. The CDR3 DNA sequence: TGTGCCATTCGCCAGGGGGCCAGCACAGATACGCAGTATTTT.

The chain links TRBV4-1 to TRBJ1-1; 7 bases fit TRBD1. The CDR3 totals 14 residues. V shed 8 bases, J shed 3 bases, and the junction held 9 bases outside the gene matches. Germline V gene data show CDR1 as MGHRA and CDR2 as YSYEKL. CDR3 sequence: CASALRGGDTEAFF. The CDR3 bases are TGCGCCAGCGCCCTGAGAGGGGGCGACACTGAAGCTTTCTTT.

This clone was detected a few times. The CDR3 loop is CASSPRSETTFYGYTF. The CDR3 region has the DNA TGTGCCAGCTCACCACGGTCCGAGACAACTTTCTATGGCTACACCTTC. The V gene is TRBV18, the J gene TRBJ1-2; D unclear. The CDR3 contains 16 residues. Trimming took 1 base from V and 4 from J, leaving 16 bases between them. Per the germline V gene, CDR1 is KGHSH and CDR2 is LQKENI.

J is TRBJ2-5 and V is TRBV2; 9 nucleotides line up with TRBD2. The CDR3 is 15 amino acids. Germline assignment: CDR1 SNHLY and CDR2 FYNNEI. V lost 5 bases to trimming and J lost 1 base; unmatched junction nucleotides: 5. The CDR3 sequence is CASSRRLAVQETQYF. The CDR3 DNA reads TGTGCCAGCAGTCGTCGACTAGCGGTCCAAGAGACCCAGTACTTC.

The sample holds one count of this clone. The chain carries TRBV18 and TRBJ1-1; tentative D call: TRBD1 (6 bases). This CDR3 is built from 13 residues. CDR1 is KGHSH and CDR2 is LQKENI in the germline V gene. Trimming cost V 4 bases and J 3 bases, with 9 bases left between them. The CDR3 protein is CASSREGDTEAFF. In nucleotides, the CDR3 is TGTGCCAGCTCACGAGAGGGGGACACTGAAGCTTTCTTT.

The rearrangement joins TRBV9 to TRBJ1-4; D unresolved. This CDR3 is 14 amino acids long. V dropped 2 bases and J dropped 2 bases, with 7 bases sitting between them. Germline loops: CDR1 SGDLS, CDR2 YYNGEE. The CDR3 loop is CASSVYGTNEKLFF. The CDR3 nucleotides read TGTGCCAGCAGCGTGTATGGCACTAATGAAAAACTGTTTTTT.

V is TRBV4-2 and J is TRBJ2-7, with 9 positions matching TRBD2. The junction had 4 bases not matched to a gene; V was cut back by 4 bases and J by 0 bases. The CDR3 extends over 15 amino acids. The germline gives CDR1 LGHNA, CDR2 YNFKEQ. This CDR3 is CASSLLAGSSYEQYF. Written as DNA, the CDR3 is TGTGCCAGCAGCCTTCTAGCGGGAAGCTCCTACGAGCAGTACTTC.

The V call is TRBV2, the J call TRBJ2-7, with 8 bases identical to TRBD2. Germline V gene data show CDR1 as SNHLY and CDR2 as FYNNEI. J gave up 3 bases and V 3 bases, and 4 bases lay outside the gene matches. The CDR3 loop spans 14 amino acids. CDR3 residues: CASSDSGGNYEQYF. DNA of the CDR3: TGTGCCAGCAGTGACAGCGGGGGTAACTACGAGCAGTACTTC.

Comment on this clone: Distinct nucleotide sequences in the sample also encode this CDR3. The chain uses TRBV28 and TRBJ1-5, with TRBD1 matching 7 bases. Trimming took 6 bases from V and 6 from J; bases not matched to a gene: 5. The CDR3 has 13 residues. Germline loops: CDR1 MDHEN, CDR2 SYDVKM. The chain's CDR3 is CASREQGTQPQHF. CDR3 bases: TGTGCCAGCAGGGAACAGGGGACTCAGCCCCAGCATTTT.